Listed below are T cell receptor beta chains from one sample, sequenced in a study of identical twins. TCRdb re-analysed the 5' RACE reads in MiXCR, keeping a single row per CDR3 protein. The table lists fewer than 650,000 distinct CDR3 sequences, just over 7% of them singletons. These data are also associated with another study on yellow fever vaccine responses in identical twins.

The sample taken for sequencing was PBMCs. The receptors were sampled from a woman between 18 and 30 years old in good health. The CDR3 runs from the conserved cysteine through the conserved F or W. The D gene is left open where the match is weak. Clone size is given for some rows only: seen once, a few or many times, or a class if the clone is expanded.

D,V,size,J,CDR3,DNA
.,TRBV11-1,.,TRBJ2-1,CASRLTRISYNEQFF,TGTGCCAGCAGACTAACACGGATATCCTACAATGAGCAGTTCTTC
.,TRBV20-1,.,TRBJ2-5,CSASGRGETQYF,TGCAGTGCTAGTGGTAGGGGGGAGACCCAGTACTTC
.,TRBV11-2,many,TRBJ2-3,CASSPYSSTSTDTQYF,TGTGCCAGCAGTCCTTATTCATCCACTAGCACAGATACGCAGTATTTT
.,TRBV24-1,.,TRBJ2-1,CATSDLPGNNEQFF,TGTGCCACCAGTGATTTGCCGGGGAACAATGAGCAGTTCTTC
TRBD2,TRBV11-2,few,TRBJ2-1,CASSSRTSGGNYNEQFF,TGTGCCAGCAGCTCCCGGACTAGCGGGGGCAACTACAATGAGCAGTTCTTC
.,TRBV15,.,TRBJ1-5,CATSVYKTMPQHF,TGTGCCACCAGCGTCTACAAAACGATGCCCCAGCATTTT
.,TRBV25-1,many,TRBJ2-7,CASSEWPGEQYF,TGTGCCAGCAGTGAATGGCCGGGCGAGCAGTACTTC
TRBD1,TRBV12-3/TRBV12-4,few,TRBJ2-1,CASSFWTGQGANEQFF,TGTGCCAGCAGTTTCTGGACGGGACAGGGGGCAAATGAGCAGTTCTTC
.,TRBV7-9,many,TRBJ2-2,CASSSPVPVAGELFF,TGTGCCAGCAGCTCGCCGGTCCCCGTGGCCGGGGAGCTGTTTTTT
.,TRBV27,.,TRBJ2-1,CASNAGAFFRDEQFF,TGTGCCAGCAATGCAGGGGCATTTTTTAGGGATGAGCAGTTCTTC
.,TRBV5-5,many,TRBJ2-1,CASSLGDSVYNEQFF,TGTGCCAGCAGCTTGGGGGACTCCGTCTACAATGAGCAGTTCTTC
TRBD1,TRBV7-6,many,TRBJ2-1,CASSLYLGQGDEQFF,TGTGCCAGCAGCTTATATCTGGGACAGGGGGATGAGCAGTTCTTC
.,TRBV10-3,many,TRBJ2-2,CAISERGGGTGELFF,TGTGCCATCAGTGAGCGGGGAGGAGGCACCGGGGAGCTGTTTTTT
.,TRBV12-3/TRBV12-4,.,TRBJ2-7,CASSFWLASYEQYF,TGTGCCAGCAGTTTTTGGCTAGCTTCCTACGAGCAGTACTTC
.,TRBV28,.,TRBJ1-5,CASSKTGMSNQPQHF,TGTGCCAGCAGTAAAACAGGGATGAGCAATCAGCCCCAGCATTTT
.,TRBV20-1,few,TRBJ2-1,CSARLRAMDNEQFF,TGCAGTGCTAGACTCAGGGCGATGGACAATGAGCAGTTCTTC
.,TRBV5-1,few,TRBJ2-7,CASSLPGVGVYEQYF,TGCGCCAGCAGCCTACCGGGAGTTGGGGTATACGAGCAGTACTTC
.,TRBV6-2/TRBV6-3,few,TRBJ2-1,CASSYSAVGNEQFF,TGTGCCAGCAGTTACTCCGCAGTAGGCAATGAGCAGTTCTTC
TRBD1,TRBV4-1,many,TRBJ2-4,CASSQEWGTGDTRRKNIQYF,TGCGCCAGCAGCCAAGAATGGGGGACAGGGGATACAAGGAGGAAAAACATTCAGTACTTC
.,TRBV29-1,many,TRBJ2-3,CSVEEFADTQYF,TGCAGCGTTGAAGAGTTCGCAGATACGCAGTATTTT
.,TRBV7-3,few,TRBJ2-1,CASSLFGLGSYNEQFF,TGTGCCAGCAGCTTGTTCGGGTTAGGGTCCTACAATGAGCAGTTCTTC
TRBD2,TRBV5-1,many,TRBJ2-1,CASSLASSGNNEQFF,TGCGCCAGCAGCTTGGCCTCTAGCGGGAACAATGAGCAGTTCTTC
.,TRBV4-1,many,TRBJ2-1,CASSHRRQSSYNEQFF,TGCGCCAGCAGCCATAGACGACAGAGCTCCTACAATGAGCAGTTCTTC
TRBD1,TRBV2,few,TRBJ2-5,CASSPQTGSGETQYF,TGTGCCAGCAGTCCCCAGACAGGGTCGGGCGAGACCCAGTACTTC
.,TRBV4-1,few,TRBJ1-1,CASSQWTSNEAFF,TGCGCCAGCAGCCAATGGACATCCAATGAAGCTTTCTTT
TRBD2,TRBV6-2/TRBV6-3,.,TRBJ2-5,CASSGTSGVETQYF,TGTGCCAGCAGTGGGACTAGCGGGGTTGAGACCCAGTACTTC
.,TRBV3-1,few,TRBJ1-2,CASSQGGGISYGYTF,TGTGCCAGCAGCCAAGGAGGGGGTATTAGCTATGGCTACACCTTC
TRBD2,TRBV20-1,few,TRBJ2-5,CSASGTSGRSETQYF,TGCAGTGCTTCAGGGACTAGCGGGAGGTCCGAGACCCAGTACTTC
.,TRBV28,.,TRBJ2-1,CASSLSYPPQYNEQFF,TGTGCCAGCAGTTTATCGTACCCTCCTCAATACAATGAGCAGTTCTTC
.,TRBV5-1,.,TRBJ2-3,CASSLGWRENTDTQYF,TGCGCCAGCAGCCTGGGTTGGCGGGAAAACACAGATACGCAGTATTTT
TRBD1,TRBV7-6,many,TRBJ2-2,CASSLGQGGNTGELFF,TGTGCCAGCAGCTTGGGACAGGGTGGGAACACCGGGGAGCTGTTTTTT